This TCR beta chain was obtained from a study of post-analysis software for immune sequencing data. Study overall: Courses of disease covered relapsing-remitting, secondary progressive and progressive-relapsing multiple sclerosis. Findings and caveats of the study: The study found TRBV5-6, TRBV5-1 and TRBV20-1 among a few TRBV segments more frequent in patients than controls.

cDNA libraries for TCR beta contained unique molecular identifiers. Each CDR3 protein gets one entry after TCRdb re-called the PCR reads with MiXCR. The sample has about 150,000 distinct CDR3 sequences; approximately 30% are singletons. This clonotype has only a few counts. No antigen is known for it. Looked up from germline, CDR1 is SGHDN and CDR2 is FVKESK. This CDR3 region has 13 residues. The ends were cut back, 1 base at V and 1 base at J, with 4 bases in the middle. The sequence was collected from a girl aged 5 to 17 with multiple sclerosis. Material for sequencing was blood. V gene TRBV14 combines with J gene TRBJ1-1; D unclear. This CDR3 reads CASSQGTNTEAFF. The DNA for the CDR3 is TGTGCCAGCAGCCAAGGGACGAACACTGAAGCTTTCTTT.